This T cell receptor (beta chain) appears in the sequencing data of a study of blood T cells in healthy people across ages. Using a J-beta primer mix together with a sample-barcoded 5' primer, a second PCR was run for roughly 6 to 11 cycles. TCRdb processed the 5' RACE reads anew with MiXCR; each CDR3 protein has one entry. The repertoire holds about 1.4 million distinct CDR3 sequences, with approximately 59% as singletons. Germline CDR1 is KGHSH and CDR2 is LQKENI. The CDR3 sequence is 16 residues long. The V and J ends lost 2 bases and 5 bases, in that order; junction bases with no gene match: 8. Sequenced sample: blood. The TCR originated in a man between 18 and 29 years old in good health. The V gene is TRBV18, the J gene TRBJ2-2, with 7 bases that match TRBD1. DNA for the CDR3: TGTGCCAGCTCACCAAAGGGACAGTCTTTTACCGGGGAGCTGTTTTTT. Translating gives CASSPKGQSFTGELFF.